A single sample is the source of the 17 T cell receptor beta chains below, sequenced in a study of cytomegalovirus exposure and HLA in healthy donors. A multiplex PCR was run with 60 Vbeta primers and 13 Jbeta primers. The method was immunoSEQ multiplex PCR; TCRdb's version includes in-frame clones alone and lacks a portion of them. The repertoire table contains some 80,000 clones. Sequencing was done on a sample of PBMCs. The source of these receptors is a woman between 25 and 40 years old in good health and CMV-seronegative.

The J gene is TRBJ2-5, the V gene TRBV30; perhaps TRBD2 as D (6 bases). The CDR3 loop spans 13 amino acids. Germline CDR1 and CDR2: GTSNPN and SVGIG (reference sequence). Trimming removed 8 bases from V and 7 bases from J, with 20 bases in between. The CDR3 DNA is TGTGCCGGTATTGCCGGGAGTGTGGGGACCCAGTACTTC. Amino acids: CAGIAGSVGTQYF.

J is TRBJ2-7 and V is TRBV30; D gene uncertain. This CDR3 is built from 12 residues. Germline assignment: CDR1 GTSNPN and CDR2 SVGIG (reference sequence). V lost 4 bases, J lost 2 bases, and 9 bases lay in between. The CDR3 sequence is CAWTGNAYEQYF. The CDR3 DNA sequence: TGTGCCTGGACAGGCAATGCCTACGAGCAGTACTTC.

DNA of the CDR3: TGTGCCAGCAGTGAAAGGGTGGGGCCCTACGAGCAGTACTTC. As protein: CASSERVGPYEQYF. V gene TRBV6-1 combines with J gene TRBJ2-7; tentatively, D is TRBD1 (5 bases). The V gene lost 2 bases and the J gene lost 2 bases, with 10 bases spanning the gap. This CDR3 region has 14 residues. Looked up from germline, CDR1 is MNHNS and CDR2 is SASEGT.

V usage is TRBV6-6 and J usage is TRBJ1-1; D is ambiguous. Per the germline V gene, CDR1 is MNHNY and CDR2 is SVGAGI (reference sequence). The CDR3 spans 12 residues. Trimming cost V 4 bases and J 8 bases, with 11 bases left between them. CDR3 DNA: TGTGCCAGCAGTTCCGGGTTCTCCGAAGCTTTCTTT. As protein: CASSSGFSEAFF.

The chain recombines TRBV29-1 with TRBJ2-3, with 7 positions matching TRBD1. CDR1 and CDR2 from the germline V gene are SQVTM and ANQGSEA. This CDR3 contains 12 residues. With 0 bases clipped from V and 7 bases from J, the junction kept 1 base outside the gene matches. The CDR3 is CSVEEQGNTQYF. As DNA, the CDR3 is TGCAGCGTTGAAGAACAGGGGAATACGCAGTATTTT.

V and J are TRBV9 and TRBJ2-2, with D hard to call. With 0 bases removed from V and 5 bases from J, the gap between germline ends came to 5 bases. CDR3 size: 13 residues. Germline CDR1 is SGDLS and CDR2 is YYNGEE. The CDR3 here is CASSVAVTGELFF. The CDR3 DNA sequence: TGTGCCAGCAGCGTAGCTGTGACCGGGGAGCTGTTTTTT.

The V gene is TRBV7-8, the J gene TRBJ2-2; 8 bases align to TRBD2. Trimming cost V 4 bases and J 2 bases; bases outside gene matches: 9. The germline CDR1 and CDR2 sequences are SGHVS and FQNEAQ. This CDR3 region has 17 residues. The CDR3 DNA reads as TGTGCCAGCAGCTATACCGGACGGGGGGGAAACACCGGGGAGCTGTTTTTT. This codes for CASSYTGRGGNTGELFF.

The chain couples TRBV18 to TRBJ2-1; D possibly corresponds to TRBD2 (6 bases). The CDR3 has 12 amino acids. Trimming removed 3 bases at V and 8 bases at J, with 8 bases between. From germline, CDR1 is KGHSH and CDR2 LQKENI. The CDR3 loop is CASSPGGYEQFF. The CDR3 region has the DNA TGTGCCAGCTCACCGGGGGGATATGAGCAGTTCTTC.

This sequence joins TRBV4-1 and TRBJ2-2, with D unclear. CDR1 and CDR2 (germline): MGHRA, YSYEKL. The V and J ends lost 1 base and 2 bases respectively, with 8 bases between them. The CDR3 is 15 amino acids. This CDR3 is CASSQVSENTGELFF. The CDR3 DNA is TGCGCCAGCAGCCAAGTGAGTGAAAACACCGGGGAGCTGTTTTTT.

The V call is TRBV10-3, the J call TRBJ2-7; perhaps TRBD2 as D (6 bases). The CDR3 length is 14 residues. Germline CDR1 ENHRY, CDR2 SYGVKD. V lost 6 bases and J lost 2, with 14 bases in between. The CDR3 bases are TGTGCCATCAGCCCCGACGGGGGACCCTACGAGCAGTACTTC. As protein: CAISPDGGPYEQYF.

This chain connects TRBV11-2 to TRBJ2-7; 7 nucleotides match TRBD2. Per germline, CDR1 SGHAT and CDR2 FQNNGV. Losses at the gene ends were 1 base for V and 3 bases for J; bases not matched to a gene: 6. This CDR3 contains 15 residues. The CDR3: CASSLVSGEGYEQYF. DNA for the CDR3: TGTGCCAGCAGCTTAGTGTCCGGGGAGGGCTACGAGCAGTACTTC.

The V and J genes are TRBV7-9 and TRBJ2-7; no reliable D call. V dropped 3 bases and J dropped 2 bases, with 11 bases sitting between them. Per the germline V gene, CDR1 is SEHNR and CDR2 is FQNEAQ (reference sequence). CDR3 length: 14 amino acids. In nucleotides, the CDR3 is TGTGCCAGCAGCTTTCCCCCCCTAACCTACGAGCAGTACTTC. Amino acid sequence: CASSFPPLTYEQYF.

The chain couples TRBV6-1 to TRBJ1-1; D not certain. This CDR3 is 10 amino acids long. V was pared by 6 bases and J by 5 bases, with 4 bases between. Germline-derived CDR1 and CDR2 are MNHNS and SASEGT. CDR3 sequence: CASSLTEAFF. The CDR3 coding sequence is TGTGCCAGCAGCCTGACTGAAGCTTTCTTT.

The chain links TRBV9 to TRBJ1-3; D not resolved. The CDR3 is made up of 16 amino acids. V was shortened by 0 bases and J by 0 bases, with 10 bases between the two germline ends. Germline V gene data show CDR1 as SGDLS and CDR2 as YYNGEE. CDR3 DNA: TGTGCCAGCAGCGTAGAAGCCCTTACCTCTGGAAACACCATATATTTT. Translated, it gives CASSVEALTSGNTIYF.

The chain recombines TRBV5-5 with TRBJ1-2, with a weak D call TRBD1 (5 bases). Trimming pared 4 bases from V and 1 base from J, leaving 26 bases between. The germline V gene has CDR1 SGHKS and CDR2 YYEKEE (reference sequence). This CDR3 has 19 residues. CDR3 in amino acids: CASSRGSGRVPSSNYGYTF. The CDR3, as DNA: TGTGCCAGCAGCCGGGGGTCGGGTAGGGTTCCCTCGAGTAACTATGGCTACACCTTC.

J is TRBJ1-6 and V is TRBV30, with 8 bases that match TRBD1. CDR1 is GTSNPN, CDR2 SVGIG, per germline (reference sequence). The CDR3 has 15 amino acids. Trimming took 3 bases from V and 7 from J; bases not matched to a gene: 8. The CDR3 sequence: CAWRRTGTLNSPLHF. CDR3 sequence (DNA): TGTGCCTGGAGACGGACAGGGACCTTAAATTCACCCCTCCACTTT.

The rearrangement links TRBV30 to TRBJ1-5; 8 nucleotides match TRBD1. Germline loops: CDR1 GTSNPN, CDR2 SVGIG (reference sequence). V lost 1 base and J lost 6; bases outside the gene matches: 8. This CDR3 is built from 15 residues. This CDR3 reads CAWSAFRGPGQPQHF. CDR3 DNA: TGTGCCTGGAGTGCGTTCAGGGGGCCGGGTCAGCCCCAGCATTTT.